This T cell receptor (beta chain) was found in a study of blood T cells in healthy people across ages. Study-level results: A roughly linear age-dependent decrease characterized TCR beta diversity per million T cells.

The donors, healthy Caucasians from Russia, were aged roughly 6 to 90. Per sample, extraction of total RNA gave at least 5.5 micrograms in every case. This clonotype was picked up a small number of times. As yet, its antigen is unknown. The authors ran a second PCR of 7 to 11 cycles using a sample-barcoded 5' primer and a J-beta primer mix. Every sample produced at least 3 million CDR3-containing paired-end reads. One entry per CDR3 protein results from TCRdb running MiXCR on the 5' RACE reads. The table includes hundreds of thousands of distinct CDR3 sequences, over 20% detected once. The sequence was obtained from a man between 65 and 80 years old in good health. Sequencing was performed on blood.

The CDR3: CASSYALDQPQHF. The CDR3 DNA reads TGTGCCAGCAGTTACGCCCTAGATCAGCCCCAGCATTTT. V and J are TRBV6-5 and TRBJ1-5; no clear D. Germline V lookup: CDR1 MNHEY, CDR2 SVGAGI. Trimming took 2 bases from V and 5 from J, leaving 7 bases between them. The CDR3 consists of 13 residues.